These 18 T cell receptor beta chains came from one sample sequenced in a study of shared clonotypes between healthy human individuals (dated by TCRdb to about 2020). Receptor libraries were prepared by the immunoSEQ multiplex PCR assay. TCRdb mirrors the immuneACCESS table, restricted to in-frame sequences. Some clones are absent from its copies; in checked studies, under half trace to an unresolved V gene, and the reason for the others is unknown. In all, the sample holds 1,400,000 or so clones, and approximately 98.5% of those were seen once. 0.3% to 0.45% of the sample goes to the ten largest clones. Sequencing was carried out using naive CD4+ T cells sorted from blood. Taken with the paper, the label for cell subset or site translates to: CD45RA+ positively selected. These receptor sequences come from a man younger than 40 in good health.

The V gene is TRBV7-8, the J gene TRBJ2-2; D possibly corresponds to TRBD2 (6 bases). This CDR3 region has 18 residues. V was trimmed by 0 bases and J by 7 bases, leaving 21 bases between them. Germline CDR1 reads SGHVS; CDR2 reads FQNEAQ. In DNA, the CDR3 is TGTGCCAGCAGCTTAGCTCGAGAACCGGGACTCATCAACGGGGAGCTGTTTTTT. It yields the protein CASSLAREPGLINGELFF.

V and J are TRBV11-2 and TRBJ2-3; 11 nucleotides match TRBD2. The CDR3 extends over 19 amino acids. After removal of 3 bases from V and 8 bases from J, the junction contained 19 bases not matched to a gene. The germline V gene encodes CDR1 SGHAT and CDR2 FQNNGV. The DNA for the CDR3 is TGTGCCAGCAGCTTGTACGGTACTGGAGCGACTAGCGGGGCGCTTACGCAGTATTTT. It codes for CASSLYGTGATSGALTQYF.

The chain couples TRBV4-1 to TRBJ1-2; 7 bases line up with TRBD1. In germline, CDR1 is MGHRA, CDR2 YSYEKL. CDR3 length equals 16 residues. V lost 1 base to trimming and J lost 0 bases; unmatched junction nucleotides: 5. The CDR3 DNA follows: TGCGCCAGCAGCCAAGTTTCGGGACAGACTAACTATGGCTACACCTTC. Amino acid sequence: CASSQVSGQTNYGYTF.

The chain recombines TRBV5-1 with TRBJ1-1; D remains unclear. The CDR3 length is 15 residues. With 6 bases removed from V and 4 bases from J, the gap between germline ends came to 19 bases. Germline V CDR1 and CDR2: SGHRS, YFSETQ. CDR3 coding DNA: TGCGCCAGCACCATTCCCGGGCTCGGGAGCACTGAAGCTTTCTTT. Amino acid sequence: CASTIPGLGSTEAFF.

This clone came up once. The chain uses TRBV5-1 and TRBJ2-5; 7 positions agree with TRBD2. Germline V gene sequence: CDR1 SGHRS, CDR2 YFSETQ. J lost 9 bases, V lost 0 bases, and 8 bases had no gene match. The CDR3 runs 14 residues. Written as DNA, the CDR3 is TGCGCCAGCAGCTTGGAGAGCGGGAAAAGTCCCCAGTACTTC. It is translated as CASSLESGKSPQYF.

The chain joins TRBV6-6 to TRBJ1-1, with unresolved D. This CDR3 is built from 14 residues. Between the trimmed V and J ends, which lost 2 bases and 1 base, there was a span of 8 bases. Germline-derived CDR1 and CDR2 are MNHNY and SVGAGI (reference sequence). CDR3 DNA: TGTGCCAGCAGTTACGAAGGCACGAACACTGAAGCTTTCTTT. It encodes CASSYEGTNTEAFF.

This clone was picked up one time. The V and J genes are TRBV6-5 and TRBJ2-3, with D possibly called TRBD1 or TRBD2 (5 bases each). The CDR3 totals 16 residues. Germline CDR1 reads MNHEY; CDR2 reads SVGAGI. Between the trimmed V and J ends, which lost 0 bases and 2 bases, there was a span of 12 bases. The CDR3 sequence is CASSYSTAVYTDTQYF. The CDR3 nucleotides are TGTGCCAGCAGTTACTCGACAGCGGTCTACACAGATACGCAGTATTTT.

This clone has only one observation. The V call is TRBV19, the J call TRBJ2-2; D is possibly TRBD2 (6 bases). CDR1 is LNHDA, CDR2 SQIVND, per germline (reference sequence). The CDR3 is 16 amino acids. Trimming stripped 3 bases from V and 0 bases from J, with 11 bases between. Here the CDR3 reads CASSIQRAANTGELFF. CDR3 DNA: TGTGCCAGTAGTATCCAGCGGGCCGCGAACACCGGGGAGCTGTTTTTT.

This clone was seen a single time. CDR3 nucleotides: TGTGCCAGCAGTTTACGCCCCCCGGCAGCCACTCGGGGGACCCAGTACTTC. Protein: CASSLRPPAATRGTQYF. The chain employs TRBV27 and TRBJ2-5; maybe TRBD2 (5 bases). The CDR3 runs 17 residues. Germline V gives CDR1 MNHEY, CDR2 SMNVEV (reference sequence). V was trimmed by 2 bases and J by 7 bases, leaving 23 bases between them.

V is TRBV10-3 and J is TRBJ2-7; D is uncertain. CDR1 is ENHRY and CDR2 is SYGVKD in the germline V gene. Deletions cut 8 bases from V and 3 bases from J, with 11 bases between. There are 12 residues in the CDR3. The CDR3 loop is CAIWAVGYEQYF. CDR3 DNA sequence: TGTGCCATCTGGGCGGTCGGCTACGAGCAGTACTTC.

The chain uses TRBV5-1 and TRBJ1-1, with D unresolved. In germline, CDR1 is SGHRS, CDR2 YFSETQ. Trimming took off 4 bases at V and 4 bases at J, with 17 bases between the two ends. The CDR3 length is 15 residues. The CDR3 nucleotides are TGCGCCAGCAGCCCGGTGGAGGACTGGAGCACTGAAGCTTTCTTT. Protein sequence: CASSPVEDWSTEAFF.

The chain employs TRBV29-1 and TRBJ2-2, with D uncertain. This CDR3 has 12 residues. Trimming took 7 bases from V and 2 from J, leaving 8 bases between them. Germline CDR1 and CDR2: SQVTM and ANQGSEA. CDR3 protein: CSAQKNTGELFF. The CDR3 region has the DNA TGCAGCGCACAGAAAAACACCGGGGAGCTGTTTTTT.

This sequence joins TRBV11-2 and TRBJ1-1; D gene uncertain. V was trimmed by 3 bases and J by 0 bases, leaving 11 bases between them. Per the germline V gene, CDR1 is SGHAT and CDR2 is FQNNGV. The CDR3 contains 15 residues. The chain's CDR3 is CASSLSQNMNTEAFF. CDR3 in DNA: TGTGCCAGCAGCTTGAGCCAGAACATGAACACTGAAGCTTTCTTT.

This clone was observed a single time. The chain joins TRBV6-5 to TRBJ2-3, with 9 bases matching TRBD2. V trimming: 8 bases; J trimming: 3 bases; junction bases outside the gene matches: 9. The CDR3 covers 15 residues. Germline V lookup: CDR1 MNHEY, CDR2 SVGAGI. This CDR3 reads CASGTIAGVTDTQYF. DNA for the CDR3: TGTGCCAGCGGGACAATAGCGGGAGTTACAGATACGCAGTATTTT.

The rearrangement joins TRBV15 to TRBJ1-1, with D uncertain. The CDR3 contains 16 residues. CDR1 and CDR2 (germline): LNHNV, YYDKDF (reference sequence). V was clipped by 1 base and J by 0 bases, with 12 bases between them. The CDR3: CATSRAAGTLNTEAFF. The CDR3 DNA reads TGTGCCACCAGCAGAGCCGCGGGCACCCTGAACACTGAAGCTTTCTTT.

The chain uses TRBV11-2 and TRBJ2-1; D perhaps matches TRBD2 (5 bases). Between the trimmed V and J ends, which lost 1 base and 7 bases, there was a span of 11 bases. CDR1 is SGHAT and CDR2 is FQNNGV in the germline V gene. The CDR3 loop spans 14 amino acids. CDR3: CASSLGTHINEQFF. DNA of the CDR3: TGTGCCAGCAGCTTAGGGACTCACATTAATGAGCAGTTCTTC.

This rearrangement joins TRBV29-1 to TRBJ1-2; 8 bases match TRBD1. V gave up 6 bases and J gave up 3 bases; unmatched junction bases: 15. This CDR3 comprises 16 residues. Germline assignment: CDR1 SQVTM and CDR2 ANQGSEA. CDR3 sequence: CSVISRQGAFDYGYTF. The CDR3 DNA sequence: TGCAGCGTCATATCACGGCAGGGGGCTTTCGACTATGGCTACACCTTC.

Points on this clone: Other DNA sequences in this sample translate to the same CDR3. For the CDR3, the DNA is TGTGCCAGCACAGGAGCCTACGAGCAGTACTTC. It is translated as CASTGAYEQYF. The chain couples TRBV28 to TRBJ2-7, with D unresolved. Germline CDR1 MDHEN, CDR2 SYDVKM. V was clipped by 7 bases and J by 2 bases, with 6 bases between them. The CDR3 sequence is 11 residues long.